One and the same sample provided the 12 T cell receptor beta chains below, sequenced in a study of metastatic and nonmetastatic thyroid tumors. All patients were treatment-naive before thyroid surgery. TCRdb re-called clones from the PCR reads using MiXCR. The repertoire includes around 61,000 clones, roughly 29% of them detected once, and less than 20% sits in the top ten. Sequenced material: blood. These receptors were taken from a female donor with papillary thyroid cancer or a benign thyroid nodule (not recorded which). Some clones in this sample may be carry-over from other donors' samples.

This clone has only a few counts. The chain joins TRBV28 to TRBJ1-1; D not certain. This CDR3 region has 13 residues. V was cut by 6 bases and J by 6 bases, with 14 bases left in between. Germline-derived CDR1 and CDR2 are MDHEN and SYDVKM. As DNA, the CDR3 is TGTGCCAGCAGACCAACCGACGCTGCTGAAGCTTTCTTT. This gives the protein CASRPTDAAEAFF. Combining the CDR3 with reference TRBV28 and TRBJ1-1 gives the whole variable domain DVKVTQSSRYLVKRTGEKVFLECVQDMDHENMFWYRQDPGLGLRLIYFSYDVKMKEKGDIPEGYSVSREKKERFSLILESASTNQTSMYLCASRPTDAAEAFFGQGTRLTVV.

This clone was seen ten or more times. The chain combines TRBV5-6 with TRBJ2-1, with D perhaps assigned TRBD1 or TRBD2 (5 bases each). The V gene lost 0 bases and the J gene lost 7 bases, with 17 bases spanning the gap. The CDR3 loop spans 16 amino acids. Germline values: CDR1 SGHDT, CDR2 YYEEEE. The CDR3 sequence: CASSLEWGAPGNEQFF. For the CDR3, the DNA is TGTGCCAGCAGCTTGGAGTGGGGCGCCCCGGGAAATGAGCAGTTCTTC.

This clone was detected ten times or more. A much more abundant neighbour one base away suggests this may be a read error. The same CDR3 can be traced to other DNA sequences in this sample. The chain couples TRBV2 to TRBJ2-5; TRBD2 might be the D (6 bases). The CDR3 sequence is 12 residues long. Germline loops: CDR1 SNHLY, CDR2 FYNNEI. CDR3 sequence (DNA): TGTGCAAGCAGATTGGGGGAGGAGACCCAATACTTC. Translating it yields CASRLGEETQYF.

This clone has only a few counts. V usage is TRBV2 and J usage is TRBJ2-1; D gene unclear. Germline loops: CDR1 SNHLY, CDR2 FYNNEI. Trimming stripped 2 bases from V and 2 bases from J, with 4 bases between. CDR3 length equals 13 residues. The CDR3: CASSEHPYNEQFF. The CDR3 nucleotides are TGTGCCAGCAGTGAACACCCCTACAATGAGCAGTTCTTC.

The gene calls are TRBV28 and TRBJ2-2; possibly TRBD1 or TRBD2 for D (6 bases each). With 7 bases removed from V and 4 bases from J, the gap between germline ends came to 13 bases. CDR3 length: 14 amino acids. The germline V gene encodes CDR1 MDHEN and CDR2 SYDVKM. CDR3 bases: TGTGCCAGCACCGAAGGGGGAGGCACCGGGGAGCTGTTTTTT. Encoded protein: CASTEGGGTGELFF.

The chain joins TRBV30 to TRBJ1-5; the D gene is possibly TRBD1 (5 bases). Trimming removed 2 bases at V and 4 bases at J, with 12 bases between. CDR3 size: 14 residues. Germline V gene sequence: CDR1 GTSNPN, CDR2 SVGIG (reference sequence). The DNA of the CDR3 is TGTGCCTGGAGTATAGGGGATGGGAATCAGCCCCAGCATTTT. Protein product: CAWSIGDGNQPQHF.

A word on this clone: The sample holds other DNA sequences that translate to the same CDR3. The rearrangement joins TRBV28 to TRBJ2-5; TRBD2 agrees at 8 bases. Germline V gene lookup returns CDR1 MDHEN and CDR2 SYDVKM. The V segment lost 7 bases and the J segment 5 bases; nucleotides outside the gene matches: 9. CDR3 length equals 14 residues. As DNA, the CDR3 is TGTGCCAGCACCCCTCGGGGGGGCGGGGAGACCCAGTACTTC. Translation gives CASTPRGGGETQYF.

This clone was detected a few times. The chain links TRBV12-3 or TRBV12-4 to TRBJ2-7; 7 bases map to TRBD1. CDR3 length: 15 residues. The trim removed 7 bases at V and 7 bases at J, leaving 16 bases unmatched. CDR3 loop: CASKPPGQSQGEQYF. CDR3 nucleotides: TGTGCCAGCAAACCACCGGGACAGTCCCAGGGGGAGCAGTACTTC.

The genes are TRBV5-6 and TRBJ2-3, with D possibly being TRBD1 (6 bases). Trimming took off 0 bases at V and 2 bases at J, with 10 bases between the two ends. Germline values: CDR1 SGHDT, CDR2 YYEEEE. The CDR3 covers 15 residues. Here the CDR3 DNA reads TGTGCCAGCAGCTTGGAGGGGGATTACACAGATACGCAGTATTTT. Amino acids: CASSLEGDYTDTQYF.

The chain employs TRBV6-1 and TRBJ1-1, with D possibly being TRBD1 (5 bases). Trimming left V 5 bases short and J 8 bases short, with 18 bases between. Looked up from germline, CDR1 is MNHNS and CDR2 is SASEGT. The CDR3 is made up of 14 amino acids. The chain's CDR3 is CASSQTRGWPEAFF. In DNA, the CDR3 is TGTGCCAGCAGTCAAACACGGGGGTGGCCGGAAGCTTTCTTT.

The J gene is TRBJ2-5, the V gene TRBV5-4; 11 bases align to TRBD1. Trimming removed 3 bases from V and 5 bases from J; junction bases left unmatched: 6. This CDR3 comprises 15 residues. The V gene's germline CDR1 is SGHNT and CDR2 YYREEE (reference sequence). CDR3 residues: CASSSSGTGGETQYF. Written as DNA, the CDR3 is TGTGCCAGCAGCTCGTCCGGGACAGGGGGGGAGACCCAGTACTTC.

This clone has a single count. This chain links TRBV4-3 with TRBJ1-6; a possible D gene is TRBD1 (5 bases). Germline CDR1 and CDR2: LGHNA and YSLEER. CDR3 length: 16 residues. The V gene lost 0 bases and the J gene lost 9 bases, with 15 bases spanning the gap. For the CDR3, the DNA is TGCGCCAGCAGCCAAGATGGTGGGGGGGTGGGTTCACCCCTCCACTTT. Protein product: CASSQDGGGVGSPLHF.